The 19 T cell receptor beta chains below come from one sample, sequenced in a study of identical twins (dated by TCRdb to about 2016). Library prep was done by 5' RACE. For sequencing, an Illumina HiSeq 2000 was employed. The public reads were reanalyzed by TCRdb: fastp trimming at Q25, MiXCR alignment, in-frame beta chains only. CDR3 protein duplicates are merged, each entry listing the most common genes and DNA. The sample includes approximately 550,000 distinct CDR3 sequences, with under 25% observed a single time. Of the sample, more than 0.4% is held by the ten largest clones. This same sample was also taken into another study, of yellow fever vaccine responses in identical twins.

The material sequenced was CD4+ T cells sorted from blood. Receptors originate from a woman between 18 and 29 years old in good health.

The DNA of the CDR3 is TGTGCCAGCAGCCCCCGGACACTAGCGGGGGGGCTTTCCTACAATGAGCAGTTCTTC. Protein: CASSPRTLAGGLSYNEQFF. The chain couples TRBV4-2 to TRBJ2-1; 13 nucleotides align to TRBD2. The CDR3 covers 19 residues. V gave up 4 bases and J gave up 1 base; unmatched junction bases: 10. CDR1 is LGHNA and CDR2 is YNFKEQ in the germline V gene.

On this clonotype itself: This could be a read error, since a much larger clone is one nucleotide away. This chain connects TRBV12-3 or TRBV12-4 to TRBJ1-1, with D unclear. The CDR3 loop spans 14 amino acids. CDR3 sequence (DNA): TGTGCCAGCAAACGGGGTGGAATGAACATTGAAGCTTTCTTT. Translation gives CASKRGGMNIEAFF.

This clonotype was counted a few times. The chain links TRBV20-1 to TRBJ1-1; 11 bases align to TRBD1. From germline, CDR1 is DFQATT and CDR2 SNEGSKA (reference sequence). The trim removed 6 bases at V and 11 bases at J, leaving 8 bases unmatched. The CDR3 is 12 residues long. The CDR3 reads CSARTGGMVAFF. CDR3 in DNA: TGCAGTGCACGGACAGGGGGCATGGTGGCTTTCTTT.

The J gene is TRBJ1-1, the V gene TRBV12-3 or TRBV12-4; D ambiguous. The germline V and J ends were trimmed by 2 bases and 3 bases, with 7 bases remaining between them. The CDR3 length is 13 residues. CDR3 loop: CASSLKGYTEAFF. The CDR3 coding sequence is TGTGCCAGCAGTTTAAAGGGATACACTGAAGCTTTCTTT.

A few counts support this clonotype. The genes are TRBV3-1 and TRBJ2-3; D gene unclear. The germline gives CDR1 LGHDT, CDR2 YNNKEL (reference sequence). This CDR3 is 12 amino acids long. With 2 bases removed from V and 6 bases from J, the gap between germline ends came to 6 bases. Here the CDR3 DNA reads TGTGCCAGCAGCCAAAACGGGGATACGCAGTATTTT. It encodes CASSQNGDTQYF.

V usage is TRBV12-3 or TRBV12-4 and J usage is TRBJ1-2, with no clear D. V lost 4 bases to trimming and J lost 4 bases, with 10 bases between them. The CDR3 contains 13 residues. CDR3 nucleotides: TGTGCCAGCAGTTCCTCCGGGAGCTATGGCTACACCTTC. Translation: CASSSSGSYGYTF.

This clonotype has just a few counts. The chain joins TRBV12-3 or TRBV12-4 to TRBJ2-3; D gene ambiguous. Trimming took off 2 bases at V and 3 bases at J, with 18 bases between the two ends. This CDR3 contains 17 residues. This CDR3 reads CASSLRTSSVMTDTQYF. As DNA, the CDR3 is TGTGCCAGCAGTTTACGTACCTCCAGCGTCATGACAGATACGCAGTATTTT.

The gene calls are TRBV20-1 and TRBJ2-1, with D uncertain. The ends were cut back, 2 bases at V and 5 bases at J, with 7 bases in the middle. This CDR3 has 12 amino acids. Germline CDR1 DFQATT, CDR2 SNEGSKA (reference sequence). This CDR3 is CSARWLNNEQFF. The CDR3 region has the DNA TGCAGTGCTAGATGGCTAAACAATGAGCAGTTCTTC.

The V gene is TRBV11-3, the J gene TRBJ1-1; D is unresolved. With 1 base removed from V and 7 bases from J, the gap between germline ends came to 10 bases. CDR3 length equals 13 residues. Germline assignment: CDR1 SGHNT and CDR2 YENEEA. CDR3 protein: CASSLVGVSEAFF. The CDR3 DNA reads TGTGCCAGCAGCTTAGTTGGAGTAAGTGAAGCTTTCTTT.

This clonotype was observed a handful of times. This rearrangement joins TRBV10-3 to TRBJ1-6; D perhaps matches TRBD1 (5 bases). In germline, CDR1 is ENHRY, CDR2 SYGVKD. The CDR3 has 14 residues. Trimming cost V 6 bases and J 10 bases, with 16 bases left between them. This CDR3 reads CAISEGLGNSPLHF. CDR3 nucleotide sequence: TGTGCCATCAGCGAGGGACTAGGAAACTCACCCCTCCACTTT.

The table lists this clonotype with a few counts. V is TRBV7-9 and J is TRBJ1-2, with 8 positions matching TRBD1. The CDR3 length is 13 residues. The junction had 6 bases not matched to a gene; V was cut back by 5 bases and J by 7 bases. Germline assignment: CDR1 SEHNR and CDR2 FQNEAQ (reference sequence). CDR3 nucleotides: TGTGCCAGCAGCCCTCGGACAGGGTCTGGCTACACCTTC. This translates into CASSPRTGSGYTF.

The J gene is TRBJ2-1, the V gene TRBV20-1; a weak D match, TRBD1 (5 bases). The germline V and J ends were trimmed by 5 bases and 4 bases, with 12 bases remaining between them. The CDR3 spans 13 residues. Germline loops: CDR1 DFQATT, CDR2 SNEGSKA (reference sequence). The CDR3 is CSAVWGNYNEQFF. DNA of the CDR3: TGCAGTGCTGTCTGGGGCAATTACAATGAGCAGTTCTTC.

This clonotype was picked up a small number of times. The chain employs TRBV3-1 and TRBJ2-7; 10 bases map to TRBD2. J was trimmed by 6 bases and V by 1 base; bases with no gene match: 9. The V gene's germline CDR1 is LGHDT and CDR2 YNNKEL (reference sequence). The CDR3 is made up of 16 amino acids. In DNA, the CDR3 is TGTGCCAGCAGCCAAGGAGCTAGCGGGAGCCCCTCCGAGCAGTACTTC. It yields the protein CASSQGASGSPSEQYF.

This clonotype was seen a few times. The chain recombines TRBV15 with TRBJ2-3; D is unresolved. CDR1 is LNHNV and CDR2 is YYDKDF in the germline V gene (reference sequence). The CDR3 totals 15 residues. V lost 8 bases and J lost 3, with 18 bases in between. CDR3 sequence reads: CATGVDKFSTDTQYF. In nucleotides, the CDR3 is TGTGCCACCGGTGTAGACAAGTTCAGTACAGATACGCAGTATTTT. The whole variable domain, remainder taken from reference TRBV15 and TRBJ2-3, is DAMVIQNPRYQVTQFGKPVTLSCSQTLNHNVMYWYQQKSSQAPKLLFHYYDKDFNNEADTPDNFQSRRPNTSFCFLDIRSPGLGDTAMYLCATGVDKFSTDTQYFGPGTRLTVL.

Comments on this clonotype: The germline gene is not matched at one end of the junction; a read error may be the cause. The V and J genes are TRBV3-1 and TRBJ2-6; D call uncertain. The CDR3 covers 16 residues. The germline V gene has CDR1 LGHDT and CDR2 YNNKEL (reference sequence). CDR3 sequence: CASCQGRPPGANVLTF. The CDR3 region has the DNA TGTGCCAGCTGCCAAGGACGGCCCCCTGGGGCCAACGTCCTGACTTTC. Full variable domain (remainder filled in from reference TRBV3-1 and TRBJ2-6): DTAVSQTPKYLVTQMGNDKSIKCEQNLGHDTMYWYKQDSKKFLKIMFSYNNKELIINETVPNRFSPKSPDKAHLNLHINSLELGDSAVYFCASCQGRPPGANVLTFGAGSRLTVL.

This clonotype has more than one count but fewer than ten. This chain connects TRBV14 to TRBJ2-2; 13 nucleotides agree with TRBD2. With V trimmed by 1 base and J by 3 bases, 5 bases remained unmatched. The CDR3 loop spans 18 amino acids. Germline CDR1 is SGHDN and CDR2 is FVKESK. This chain's CDR3 is CASSQVGTSGMDTGELFF. Here the CDR3 DNA reads TGTGCCAGCAGCCAAGTAGGGACTAGCGGGATGGACACCGGGGAGCTGTTTTTT.

The J gene is TRBJ2-7, the V gene TRBV18, with D hard to call. The CDR3 has 14 amino acids. CDR1 and CDR2 (germline): KGHSH, LQKENI. Trimming took 2 bases from V and 0 from J, leaving 8 bases between them. The CDR3 sequence: CASSPAANSYEQYF. For the CDR3, the DNA is TGTGCCAGCTCACCAGCCGCCAACTCCTACGAGCAGTACTTC.

In this sample, this clonotype turned up a few times. This chain connects TRBV10-3 to TRBJ2-5; TRBD2 aligns across 9 bases. Germline-derived CDR1 and CDR2 are ENHRY and SYGVKD. This CDR3 has 16 residues. V dropped 2 bases and J dropped 2; count of bases not matched to a gene: 6. The CDR3: CAISEAGAGGQETQYF. DNA for the CDR3: TGTGCCATCAGTGAGGCGGGAGCGGGGGGTCAAGAGACCCAGTACTTC.

This chain uses TRBV3-1 with TRBJ1-1; D call uncertain. V was pared by 0 bases and J by 2 bases, with 7 bases between. The CDR3 runs to 14 residues. Germline CDR1 LGHDT, CDR2 YNNKEL (reference sequence). The CDR3 coding sequence is TGTGCCAGCAGCCAAGACGGGCCAAACACTGAAGCTTTCTTT. Residues: CASSQDGPNTEAFF.